Listed below are T cell receptor beta chains from one sample, sequenced in a study of tumor-infiltrating lymphocytes in primary liver carcinoma. Each CDR3 protein gets one entry after TCRdb re-called the multiplex PCR reads with MiXCR. The sample records 95,000 to 150,000 distinct CDR3 sequences, around 70% being singletons. Material: tumor-adjacent normal liver tissue. These TCRs come from a woman aged 55-69 years with primary liver carcinoma and hepatitis B virus infection. The CDR3 runs from the conserved cysteine through the conserved F or W. D genes are given only for firm matches. Some rows have no size entry. The others give once, few or many, or a class for an expanded clone.

TRBV5-1,.,TRBJ2-2,.,TGCGCCAGCAGCTTTGCAATAGTGGGTACCGGGGAGCTGTTTTTT,CASSFAIVGTGELFF
TRBV11-2,.,TRBJ2-7,TRBD1,TGTGCCAGGAGCCCTGACAGGGCGAACACCGGGGTCAGGGATTACGAGCAGTACTTC,CARSPDRANTGVRDYEQYF
TRBV11-2,.,TRBJ2-3,.,TGTACCAGCAGCCTAATACCCGGCGCTACAGATACGCAGTATTTC,CTSSLIPGATDTQYF
TRBV10-3,.,TRBJ2-5,TRBD2,TGTGCCATCAGTCCTAGCGGGAAGGGTGGGACCCAGTACTTC,CAISPSGKGGTQYF
TRBV11-1,medium-sized,TRBJ2-7,TRBD1,TGTGCCAGCAGCTACACCCGGGACAGGGGTTACGAGCAGTACTTC,CASSYTRDRGYEQYF
TRBV6-5,.,TRBJ2-7,.,TGTGCCAGCAGTTACGGACACTCCTACGGGCACTACTTC,CASSYGHSYGHYF
TRBV28,many,TRBJ2-7,.,TGTGCCAGCAGGACCGGGGCGATATACGAGCAGTACTTC,CASRTGAIYEQYF
TRBV24-1,few,TRBJ2-5,.,TGTGCCACCAGTGAGGGGGCGCGGCAAGAGACCCAGTACTTC,CATSEGARQETQYF
TRBV29-1,.,TRBJ2-1,TRBD1,TGCAGCGTTATGGGACAGGGCTCCACATATTATGAGCAGTTCTTC,CSVMGQGSTYYEQFF
TRBV7-8,.,TRBJ1-6,TRBD1,TGTGTCAGCAACCCCCGGGACAGGGGTAATTCACCCCTCCACTTT,CVSNPRDRGNSPLHF
TRBV6-6,.,TRBJ2-4,TRBD2,TGTGTCAGCAATTACGGGGGACTAGCGGTTCAAAACATTCAATACTTC,CVSNYGGLAVQNIQYF
TRBV29-1,many,TRBJ1-2,.,TGCAGCGTTGAAGAAGGGGAGTGGAATGGCTACACCTTC,CSVEEGEWNGYTF
TRBV2,.,TRBJ2-5,TRBD2,TGTGCCAGTAGTGGGGGGGGACTAGCGGGAGGAGAGACCCAGTACTTC,CASSGGGLAGGETQYF
TRBV6-2/TRBV6-3,.,TRBJ2-4,TRBD2,TGTTGCAGCAGTTACCTCGCACTATCGGGAGGACCAGCCTTCAGAAACATTCAGTACTTC,CCSSYLALSGGPAFRNIQYF
TRBV15,.,TRBJ2-2,.,TGTGCCACCAACCGATCATGGACCGGGGAGCTGTTTTTT,CATNRSWTGELFF
TRBV29-1,once,TRBJ2-7,TRBD1,TGCGGTGCCTGGGACAGGGGGCGCTTCGAGCAGTACTTC,CGAWDRGRFEQYF
TRBV7-9,.,TRBJ2-7,.,TGTGCCAGCAGCTTAAGGGGCAGGCGCGAGCAGTACTTC,CASSLRGRREQYF
TRBV25-1,many,TRBJ2-5,TRBD2,TGTGCCAGCAGTGAAGTATCTGGGACTAGCGATCAAGAGACCCAGTACTTC,CASSEVSGTSDQETQYF
TRBV7-9,many,TRBJ1-6,.,TGTGCCAGCAGCCTGAGGACAGATGGGTCACCCCTCCACTTT,CASSLRTDGSPLHF
TRBV4-1,many,TRBJ2-7,.,TGCGCCAGCAGCAGGGAACAGGGTTCCTACGAGCAGTACTTC,CASSREQGSYEQYF
TRBV6-1,many,TRBJ1-5,TRBD1,TGTGCCAGCAGCGGGACAGGGGGCTCCTTAGGCTATAGCAATCAGCCCCAGCATTTT,CASSGTGGSLGYSNQPQHF
TRBV6-5,.,TRBJ1-1,TRBD1,TGTGCCAGCAGTTACCTCCAGGGCATGGCAGGGGGCACTGGAGCTTTCTTT,CASSYLQGMAGGTGAFF
TRBV29-1,many,TRBJ2-2,TRBD1,TGCAGCGTTGATGCAGGGGGCTCGTACACCGGGGAGCTGTTTTTT,CSVDAGGSYTGELFF
TRBV11-2,.,TRBJ2-1,.,TGTGCCAGTAGCCGACTAGTATCGGGATACAATGAGCAGTTCTTC,CASSRLVSGYNEQFF
TRBV6-2/TRBV6-3,many,TRBJ1-5,.,TGTGCCAGCAGTTACTCGAGTGGGGGGGTAGGCAATCAGCCCCAGCATTTT,CASSYSSGGVGNQPQHF
TRBV20-1,.,TRBJ2-1,TRBD2,TGCAGTGCTAGCGGGACTAGCGGATCGGCGGGGAATGAGCAGTTCTTC,CSASGTSGSAGNEQFF
TRBV29-1,.,TRBJ2-1,TRBD2,TGCAGCGTTCAGCTCAGCGGGACTAGCGTGAGCTCCTACAATGAGCAGTTCTTC,CSVQLSGTSVSSYNEQFF
TRBV21-1,.,TRBJ1-1,.,TGTGTCAGCAGCTCGGGCATGGGCACTACGAACACTGAAGCTTTCTTT,CVSSSGMGTTNTEAFF
TRBV6-5,many,TRBJ2-1,.,TGTGCCAGCCCTTCGGAGGAGGAGGGGCAGTTCTTC,CASPSEEEGQFF
TRBV12-3/TRBV12-4,.,TRBJ2-3,.,TGTGCCAGCAGTCTGTGGACAGCCGCTTTACCCCCTGACCTCACAGATACGCAGTATTTT,CASSLWTAALPPDLTDTQYF
TRBV6-1,.,TRBJ2-1,.,TGTGCCCGCAGCGGCATTACAGGGTCGGATGAGCAGTTATTC,CARSGITGSDEQLF
TRBV28,many,TRBJ2-7,.,TGTGCCAGCAGTTTCCCCCGGGTTACCTGGGGTTACGAGCAGTACTTC,CASSFPRVTWGYEQYF
TRBV29-1,.,TRBJ2-7,.,TGCAGCGTTGTGGGGCGACATGGTTTAGGGTACGAGCAGTACTTC,CSVVGRHGLGYEQYF
TRBV5-1,.,TRBJ2-2,TRBD2,TGCGTCAGCAGCAGGAGGACTAGCGGGACTCAAGGTGACACCGGGGAGCTGTTTTTT,CVSSRRTSGTQGDTGELFF
TRBV6-1,.,TRBJ2-1,TRBD2,TGTGCCAGCAGGGGACACGGGAGGGACTTCTACAATGAGCAGTTCTTC,CASRGHGRDFYNEQFF
TRBV29-1,.,TRBJ2-3,.,TGCAGCGTAGAGGAGAGCACAGAAACACAGTATTTT,CSVEESTETQYF
TRBV10-3,.,TRBJ1-2,.,TGTACCATCAATGAGTCTTTCTCCGGGAGGACCTTC,CTINESFSGRTF
TRBV12-3/TRBV12-4,once,TRBJ1-1,TRBD1,TGTGCCAGCAGAAACAGGGGGCGCAAGGTTTTCTTT,CASRNRGRKVFF
TRBV6-5,once,TRBJ2-2,.,TGTGGCAGTAGCTCACACGGGGAGCTGTTTTTT,CGSSSHGELFF
TRBV6-1,.,TRBJ2-7,TRBD1,TGTGCCAGCAGCAAACGACAGGGGGACTTTTCCTACGAGCAGTACTTC,CASSKRQGDFSYEQYF
TRBV4-1,.,TRBJ2-7,TRBD1,TGCGCAAGCAGCCAAGACGCCAGGGGGAGCGAGCAGTACTTC,CASSQDARGSEQYF
TRBV11-2,.,TRBJ2-3,.,TGTGTCAGCAGCCCGAACAGGAGTGGGGATACGCAGTATTTT,CVSSPNRSGDTQYF
TRBV29-1,.,TRBJ2-1,.,TGCAGTGTTGATAGGTCGGGTCGCTCCTACAATGAGCAGCTCTTC,CSVDRSGRSYNEQLF
TRBV11-3,medium-sized,TRBJ2-1,TRBD2,TGTGCCAGCAGCCCAGGGACTAGCGGGAACTATGAGCAGTTCTTC,CASSPGTSGNYEQFF
TRBV7-9,.,TRBJ2-7,TRBD2,TGTGCCAGCAGCCGACCTAGCGGGCGCTCATACGAGCAGTACTTC,CASSRPSGRSYEQYF
TRBV29-1,.,TRBJ2-3,TRBD2,TGCAGCGTTCGTGGACTAGGGAGCACAGATTCGCAGTATTTT,CSVRGLGSTDSQYF